This TCR beta chain was obtained from a study of blood T cell repertoires in COVID-19. Study at large: Whether acute or convalescent, the COVID-19 samples came from the United States, Italy and Spain. T cells, B-cell-depleted T cells, or PBMCs provided the cDNA or gDNA that served as material.

Original methodology: Reference gene primer amplification gave nucleated cell count estimates. Profiling relied on immunoSEQ multiplex PCR, and the TCRdb table lists in-frame clones only, not all of them. The DNA gave D and trimming, while V, J and clone size come from that table. The sample carries around 91,000 clones, about 85% recorded once. Material for sequencing was peripheral blood. The origin of this receptor is a human donor in a cohort sampled during active COVID-19.

Written as DNA, the CDR3 is TGTGCCACCAGCAGAGGAACAACCGATATTAATGAAAAACTGTTTTTT. Translating it yields CATSRGTTDINEKLFF. This chain links TRBV15 with TRBJ1-4; D not resolved. The CDR3 has 16 amino acids. From germline, CDR1 is LNHNV and CDR2 YYDKDF (reference sequence). Trimming removed 1 base at V and 4 bases at J, with 13 bases between.